A selection of T cell receptor beta chains follows, all from one sample in a study of PD-L1 blockade in urothelial cancer. TCRdb's table, derived via immunoSEQ multiplex PCR, lists solely in-frame clones and lacks some. This table holds about 45,000 clones, 88% found once. The starting material was PBMCs, obtained around atezolizumab (anti-PD-L1) treatment. The receptors derive from a man older than 75 with urothelial cancer. Each CDR3 is given with its conserved first and last residue. The D gene is left open where the match is weak. The size field is filled for only some rows; it gives once, few, many or a size class.

TGTGCCAGCAGTTCCTCCAACGGACAGGGGAAAAGCACCTTC | CASSSSNGQGKSTF | TRBV6-5 | TRBD1 | TRBJ1-2 | -
TGTGCCAGCAGGCGGGAGGCCTTCGATGAGCAGTTCTTC | CASRREAFDEQFF | TRBV7-8 | TRBD2 | TRBJ2-1 | -
TGTGCCAGCAGCTTAGAATTCAGAGAGGATCAGCCCCAGCATTTT | CASSLEFREDQPQHF | TRBV7-8 | - | TRBJ1-5 | -
TGTGCCAGCAGTGACAGGGGGTTAGGACAGCCCCAGCATTTT | CASSDRGLGQPQHF | TRBV2 | TRBD1 | TRBJ1-5 | -
TGTGCCAGCAGCACGGGACAGGGGAGCGGTGAAAAACTGTTTTTT | CASSTGQGSGEKLFF | TRBV6-5 | TRBD1 | TRBJ1-4 | -
TGTGCCAGCAGTTTTCGGGGGGCGCGGGGCACTGAAGCTTTCTTT | CASSFRGARGTEAFF | TRBV27 | - | TRBJ1-1 | -
TGTGCCATCAGCCCGAGGATCCACCCCTCTGGAAACACCATATATTTT | CAISPRIHPSGNTIYF | TRBV10-3 | - | TRBJ1-3 | -
TGCAGCGTTGGGGGTCGGGAAGAACCCTCTGGCTACACCTTC | CSVGGREEPSGYTF | TRBV29-1 | - | TRBJ1-2 | few
TGCAGCGTTGTAGCCGGGGGAGAGACCCAGTACTTC | CSVVAGGETQYF | TRBV29-1 | - | TRBJ2-5 | -
TGCAGTGCTATACGGGAGGGCTACACCTTC | CSAIREGYTF | TRBV20-1 | - | TRBJ1-2 | -
TGTGCCAGCAGCTTTCTGGACAGGGAGTGGGGAGAGACCCAGTACTTC | CASSFLDREWGETQYF | TRBV5-6 | TRBD1 | TRBJ2-5 | -
TGTGCCAGCAGTGAAGAAGCGTACTCCTACAATGAGCAGTTCTTC | CASSEEAYSYNEQFF | TRBV2 | - | TRBJ2-1 | -
TGTGCCAGCAGTGTCGCGAGGTCTCTAGGTATCGGGGAGCTGTTTTTT | CASSVARSLGIGELFF | TRBV2 | - | TRBJ2-2 | -